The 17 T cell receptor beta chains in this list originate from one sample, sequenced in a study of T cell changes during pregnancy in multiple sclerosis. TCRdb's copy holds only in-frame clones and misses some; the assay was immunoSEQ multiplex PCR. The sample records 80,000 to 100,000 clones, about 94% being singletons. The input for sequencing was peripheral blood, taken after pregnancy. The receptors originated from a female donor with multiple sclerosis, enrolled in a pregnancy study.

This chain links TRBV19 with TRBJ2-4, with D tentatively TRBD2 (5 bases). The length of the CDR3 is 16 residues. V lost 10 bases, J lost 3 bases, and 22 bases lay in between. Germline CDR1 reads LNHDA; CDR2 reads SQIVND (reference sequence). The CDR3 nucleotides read TGTGCCACCTCCCCCCGTAGGTTGGGAGTCAAAAACATTCAGTACTTC. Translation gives CATSPRRLGVKNIQYF.

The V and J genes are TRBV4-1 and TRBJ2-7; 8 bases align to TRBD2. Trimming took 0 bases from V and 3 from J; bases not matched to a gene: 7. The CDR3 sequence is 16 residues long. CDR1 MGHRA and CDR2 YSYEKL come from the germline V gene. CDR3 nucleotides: TGCGCCAGCAGCCAAGAGCCCCGGGAGGGCCTCTACGAGCAGTACTTC. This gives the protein CASSQEPREGLYEQYF.

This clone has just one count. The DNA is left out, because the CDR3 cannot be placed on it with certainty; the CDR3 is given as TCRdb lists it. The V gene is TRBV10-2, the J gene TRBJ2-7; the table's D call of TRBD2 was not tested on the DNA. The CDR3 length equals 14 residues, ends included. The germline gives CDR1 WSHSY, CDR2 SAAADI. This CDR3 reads CASSSGLAAYEQYF.

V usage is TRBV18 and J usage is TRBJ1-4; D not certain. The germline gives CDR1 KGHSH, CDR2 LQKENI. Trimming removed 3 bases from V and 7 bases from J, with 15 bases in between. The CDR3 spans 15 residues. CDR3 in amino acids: CASSPARGGSEKLFF. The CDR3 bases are TGTGCCAGCTCACCGGCGCGGGGAGGGAGTGAAAAACTGTTTTTT.

In nucleotides, the CDR3 is TGTGCCAGCAGCCAAATTCCGGCCCGCGGGAGTGGCACCGGGGAGCTGTTTTTT. Protein: CASSQIPARGSGTGELFF. This chain connects TRBV4-2 to TRBJ2-2, with 7 bases fitting TRBD2. The junction had 13 bases not matched to a gene; V was cut back by 2 bases and J by 4 bases. CDR3 length: 18 amino acids. Germline V gene sequence: CDR1 LGHNA, CDR2 YNFKEQ.

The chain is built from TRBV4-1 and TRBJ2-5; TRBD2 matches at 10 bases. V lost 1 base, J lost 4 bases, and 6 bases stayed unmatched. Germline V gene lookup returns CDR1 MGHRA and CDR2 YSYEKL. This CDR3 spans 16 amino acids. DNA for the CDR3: TGCGCCAGCAGCCAAGTAGGGCTAGCGGGAGCAGAGACCCAGTACTTC. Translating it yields CASSQVGLAGAETQYF.

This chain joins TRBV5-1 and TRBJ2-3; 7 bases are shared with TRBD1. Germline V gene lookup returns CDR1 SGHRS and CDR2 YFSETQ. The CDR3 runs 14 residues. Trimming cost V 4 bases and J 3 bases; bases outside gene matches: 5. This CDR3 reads CASSTGTETDTQYF. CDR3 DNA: TGCGCCAGCAGCACCGGGACAGAAACAGATACGCAGTATTTT.

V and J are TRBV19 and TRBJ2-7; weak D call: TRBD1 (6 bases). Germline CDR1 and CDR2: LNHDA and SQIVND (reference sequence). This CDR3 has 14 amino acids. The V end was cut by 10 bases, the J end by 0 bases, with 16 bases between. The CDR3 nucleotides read TGTGCCACAAGACCGGGACATATCTCCTACGAGCAGTACTTC. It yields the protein CATRPGHISYEQYF.

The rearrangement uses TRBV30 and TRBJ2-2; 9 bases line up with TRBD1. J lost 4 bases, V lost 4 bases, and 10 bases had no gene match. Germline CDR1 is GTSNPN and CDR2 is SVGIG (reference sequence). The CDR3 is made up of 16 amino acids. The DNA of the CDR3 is TGTGCCTGGAACCTACAGGGGGCGCAGACCACCGGGGAGCTGTTTTTT. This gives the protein CAWNLQGAQTTGELFF.

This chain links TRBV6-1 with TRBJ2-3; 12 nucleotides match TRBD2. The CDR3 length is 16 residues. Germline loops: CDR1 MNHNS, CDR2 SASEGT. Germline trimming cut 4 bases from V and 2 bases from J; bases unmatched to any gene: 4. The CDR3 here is CASSGLAGVNTDTQYF. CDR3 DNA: TGTGCCAGCAGTGGACTAGCGGGAGTGAACACAGATACGCAGTATTTT.

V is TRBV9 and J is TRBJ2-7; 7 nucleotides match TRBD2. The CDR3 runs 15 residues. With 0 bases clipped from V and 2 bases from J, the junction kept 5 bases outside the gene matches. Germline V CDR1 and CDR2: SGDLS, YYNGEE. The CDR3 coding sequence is TGTGCCAGCAGCGTAGAGTCTAGCGGTACCTACGAGCAGTACTTC. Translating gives CASSVESSGTYEQYF.

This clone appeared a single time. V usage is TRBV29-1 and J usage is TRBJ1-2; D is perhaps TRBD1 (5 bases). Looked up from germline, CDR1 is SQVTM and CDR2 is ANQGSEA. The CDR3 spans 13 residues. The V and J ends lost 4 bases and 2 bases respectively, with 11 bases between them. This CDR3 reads CSVGPAGNYGYTF. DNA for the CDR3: TGCAGCGTTGGACCGGCAGGGAACTATGGCTACACCTTC.

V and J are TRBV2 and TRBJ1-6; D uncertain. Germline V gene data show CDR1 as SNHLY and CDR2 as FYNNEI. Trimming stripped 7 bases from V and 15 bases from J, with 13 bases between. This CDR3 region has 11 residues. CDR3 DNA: TGTGCCAGCACCTCGGGTCGGGACCTCCACTTT. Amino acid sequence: CASTSGRDLHF. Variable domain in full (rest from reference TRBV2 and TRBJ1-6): EPEVTQTPSHQVTQMGQEVILRCVPISNHLYFYWYRQILGQKVEFLVSFYNNEISEKSEIFDDQFSVERPDGSNFTLKIRSTKLEDSAMYFCASTSGRDLHFGNGTRLTVT.

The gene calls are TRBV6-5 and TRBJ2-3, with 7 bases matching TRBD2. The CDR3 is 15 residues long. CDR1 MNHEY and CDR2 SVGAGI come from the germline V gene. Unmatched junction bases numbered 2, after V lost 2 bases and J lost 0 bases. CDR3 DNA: TGTGCCAGCAGTTACGAGGGAGGGAGCACAGATACGCAGTATTTT. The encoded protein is CASSYEGGSTDTQYF.

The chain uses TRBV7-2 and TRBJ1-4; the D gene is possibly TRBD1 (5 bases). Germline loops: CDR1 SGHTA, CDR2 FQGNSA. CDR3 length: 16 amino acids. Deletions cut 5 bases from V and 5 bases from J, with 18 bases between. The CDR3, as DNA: TGTGCCAGCAGCCGACACAGCGGGACCTTAAATGAAAAACTGTTTTTT. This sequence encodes CASSRHSGTLNEKLFF.

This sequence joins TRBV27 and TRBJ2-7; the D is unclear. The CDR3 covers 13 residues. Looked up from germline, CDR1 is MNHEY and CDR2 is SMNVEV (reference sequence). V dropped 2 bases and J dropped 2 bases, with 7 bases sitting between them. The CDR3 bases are TGTGCCAGCAGTTTAGGCCTTACCTACGAGCAGTACTTC. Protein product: CASSLGLTYEQYF.

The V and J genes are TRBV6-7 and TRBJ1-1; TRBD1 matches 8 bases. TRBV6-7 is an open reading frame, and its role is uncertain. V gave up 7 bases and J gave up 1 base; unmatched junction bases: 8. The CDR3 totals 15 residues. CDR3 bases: TGTGCCAGCAATCACCGAGGACAGGGGAACACTGAAGCTTTCTTT. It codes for CASNHRGQGNTEAFF.